The 13 T cell receptor beta chains listed next were all sequenced from one sample in a study of T cells in Graves' hyperthyroidism and ophthalmopathy. RNA transcripts gave rise to amplified TCR beta CDR3 regions. The primer set for the first-round RT-PCR of the TCR CDR3 was HTBI. TCRdb itself ran the multiplex PCR reads through MiXCR, one entry per CDR3 protein. The repertoire consists of about 520,000 distinct CDR3 sequences, with around 24% occurring once and the leading ten covering roughly 10%. The sample consisted of blood. The source is a woman aged 25 to 39 with Graves' ophthalmopathy.

This clonotype has ten or more counts. A much larger clone sits a single nucleotide away, making a read error possible. V gene TRBV11-2 combines with J gene TRBJ2-5; tentative D call: TRBD2 (7 bases). The CDR3 is 13 residues long. CDR1 and CDR2 from the germline V gene are SGHAT and FQNNGV. This CDR3 is CANSLGGEETQYF. The CDR3 DNA reads as TGTGCCAACAGCTTAGGGGGGGAAGAGACCCAGTACTTC.

There are many counts of this clonotype. V gene TRBV12-3 or TRBV12-4 combines with J gene TRBJ1-2, with 11 nucleotides matching TRBD1. Trimming removed 5 bases from V and 7 bases from J; junction bases left unmatched: 15. The CDR3 totals 17 residues. For the CDR3, the DNA is TGTGCCAGCAGTCCCCGCAGGACAGGGGGCGCAGGTAGTGGCTACACCTTC. The encoded protein is CASSPRRTGGAGSGYTF.

The table lists this clonotype with many counts. The chain couples TRBV11-1 to TRBJ2-5; tentatively, D is TRBD2 (6 bases). The germline CDR1 and CDR2 sequences are SGHAT and FQDESV (reference sequence). V shed 8 bases and J shed 5 bases, with 27 bases lying between them. This CDR3 contains 17 residues. The CDR3, as DNA: TGTGCCAGCGCCCCCCGGGCTAGCGAAATCGTTGGGGAGACCCAGTACTTC. Amino acid sequence: CASAPRASEIVGETQYF.

The chain couples TRBV14 to TRBJ2-2; D ambiguous. The ends were cut back, 1 base at V and 4 bases at J, with 7 bases in the middle. This CDR3 has 14 residues. Germline CDR1 is SGHDN and CDR2 is FVKESK. The DNA of the CDR3 is TGTGCCAGCAGCCAAGCGCGCTTCACCGGGGAGCTGTTTTTT. It translates to CASSQARFTGELFF.

The gene calls are TRBV5-8 and TRBJ1-5; 8 bases match TRBD1. The J segment lost 7 bases and the V segment lost 4 bases, leaving 13 bases of the junction unmatched. Germline V lookup: CDR1 SGHTS, CDR2 YDEGEE. This CDR3 contains 16 residues. The CDR3 reads CASSPPSEDRDQPQHF. Here the CDR3 DNA reads TGTGCCAGCAGCCCTCCCTCCGAGGACAGGGACCAGCCCCAGCATTTT.

The table lists this clonotype with many counts. This chain links TRBV24-1 with TRBJ1-2; 7 bases are a match to TRBD1. The germline CDR1 and CDR2 sequences are KGHDR and SFDVKD. The CDR3 extends over 17 amino acids. The J segment lost 4 bases and the V segment lost 4 bases, leaving 14 bases of the junction unmatched. CDR3 region: CATSDAGSTGSRYGYTF. The CDR3 nucleotides are TGTGCCACCAGTGACGCCGGCTCGACAGGGTCCCGCTATGGCTACACCTTC.

The chain uses TRBV12-3 or TRBV12-4 and TRBJ1-2; possible D gene TRBD1, 5 bases. V lost 5 bases and J lost 3, with 13 bases in between. The CDR3 totals 14 residues. In nucleotides, the CDR3 is TGTGCCAGCAGTAGGGACGGACTATACTATGGCTACACCTTC. Translating gives CASSRDGLYYGYTF.

The V call is TRBV20-1, the J call TRBJ2-2, with D perhaps given as TRBD1 or TRBD2 (6 bases each). Looked up from germline, CDR1 is DFQATT and CDR2 is SNEGSKA (reference sequence). Trimming removed 0 bases from V and 7 bases from J, with 12 bases in between. The length of the CDR3 is 14 residues. CDR3: CSARDLGGSGELFF. CDR3 nucleotide sequence: TGCAGTGCTAGAGATCTCGGGGGCAGCGGGGAGCTGTTTTTT.

This clonotype was recorded at least ten times. V is TRBV6-5 and J is TRBJ2-7; 9 nucleotides align to TRBD2. The J segment lost 1 base and the V segment lost 4 bases, leaving 5 bases of the junction unmatched. From germline, CDR1 is MNHEY and CDR2 SVGAGI. This CDR3 is 15 amino acids long. The CDR3 bases are TGTGCCAGCAGTTGGGGACTAGCAAATTCCTACGAGCAGTACTTC. Translating it yields CASSWGLANSYEQYF.

A few counts support this clonotype. The chain carries TRBV28 and TRBJ2-5; the D gene could be TRBD1 or TRBD2 (5 bases each). The germline CDR1 and CDR2 sequences are MDHEN and SYDVKM. The CDR3 spans 14 residues. Deletions cut 3 bases from V and 1 base from J, with 9 bases between. The CDR3, as DNA: TGTGCCAGCAGTTTTTCCGGGACCCAAGAGACCCAGTACTTC. Its translation is CASSFSGTQETQYF.

This clonotype was seen many times. V is TRBV5-1 and J is TRBJ1-1; 10 bases are a match to TRBD1. There are 14 residues in the CDR3. Trimming cost V 4 bases and J 3 bases; bases outside gene matches: 3. Germline lookup yields CDR1 SGHRS and CDR2 YFSETQ. CDR3 residues: CASSRGTGDTEAFF. The CDR3 DNA reads TGCGCCAGCAGCCGTGGGACAGGGGACACTGAAGCTTTCTTT.

This clonotype was recorded many times. The chain links TRBV29-1 to TRBJ2-5, with 9 bases that match TRBD1. Germline assignment: CDR1 SQVTM and CDR2 ANQGSEA. The V and J ends lost 3 bases and 5 bases, in that order; junction bases with no gene match: 13. The CDR3 spans 16 residues. CDR3 nucleotides: TGCAGCGTTGATAGGAGTCTGGACAGGGGAGTGGAGACCCAGTACTTC. Translated, it gives CSVDRSLDRGVETQYF.

The chain joins TRBV14 to TRBJ1-2; 8 nucleotides match TRBD1. Germline values: CDR1 SGHDN, CDR2 FVKESK. This CDR3 has 16 amino acids. J lost 7 bases, V lost 0 bases, and 10 bases had no gene match. CDR3 bases: TGTGCCAGCAGCCAAGAAGGGTCGGGACAGGTTTCTGGCTACACCTTC. This encodes CASSQEGSGQVSGYTF.